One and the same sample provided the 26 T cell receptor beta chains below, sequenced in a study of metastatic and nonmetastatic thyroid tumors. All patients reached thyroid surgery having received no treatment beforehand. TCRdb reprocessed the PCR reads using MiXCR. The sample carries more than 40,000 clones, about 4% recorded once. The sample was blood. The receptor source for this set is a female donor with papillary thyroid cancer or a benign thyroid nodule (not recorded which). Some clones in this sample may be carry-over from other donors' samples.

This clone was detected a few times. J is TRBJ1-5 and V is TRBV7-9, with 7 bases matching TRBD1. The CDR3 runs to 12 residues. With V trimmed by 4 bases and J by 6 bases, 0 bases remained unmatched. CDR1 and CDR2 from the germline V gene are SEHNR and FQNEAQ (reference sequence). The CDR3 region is CASSSGGQPQHF. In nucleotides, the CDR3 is TGTGCCAGCAGCTCAGGGGGTCAGCCCCAGCATTTT.

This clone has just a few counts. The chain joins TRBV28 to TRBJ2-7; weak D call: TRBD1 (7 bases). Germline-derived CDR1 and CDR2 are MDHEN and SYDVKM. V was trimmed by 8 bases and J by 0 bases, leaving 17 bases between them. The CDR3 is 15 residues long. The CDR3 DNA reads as TGTGCCAGCTGCTCAGGGGGGAGAAACTCCTACGAGCAGTACTTC. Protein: CASCSGGRNSYEQYF.

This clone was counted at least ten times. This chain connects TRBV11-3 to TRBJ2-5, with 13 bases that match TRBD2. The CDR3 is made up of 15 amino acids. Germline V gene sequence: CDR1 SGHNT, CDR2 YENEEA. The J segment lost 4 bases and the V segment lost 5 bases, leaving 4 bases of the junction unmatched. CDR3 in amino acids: CASSPWTSGRETQYF. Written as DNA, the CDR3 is TGTGCCAGCAGCCCTTGGACTAGCGGGAGAGAGACCCAGTACTTC.

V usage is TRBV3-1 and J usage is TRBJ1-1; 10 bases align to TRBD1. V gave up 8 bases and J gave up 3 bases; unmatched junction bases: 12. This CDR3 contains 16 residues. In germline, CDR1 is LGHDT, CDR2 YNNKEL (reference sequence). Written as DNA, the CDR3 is TGTGCCAGCGGCGAATGGGGACAGGGGAGGGACACTGAAGCTTTCTTT. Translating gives CASGEWGQGRDTEAFF.

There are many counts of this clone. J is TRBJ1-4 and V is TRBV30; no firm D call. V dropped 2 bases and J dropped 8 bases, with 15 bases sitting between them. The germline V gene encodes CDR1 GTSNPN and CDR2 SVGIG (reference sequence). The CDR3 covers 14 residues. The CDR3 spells CAWSRQAGREKLFF. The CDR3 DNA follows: TGTGCCTGGAGTCGCCAGGCCGGTCGGGAAAAACTGTTTTTT. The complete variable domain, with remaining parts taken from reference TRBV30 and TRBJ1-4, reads SQTIHQWPATLVQPVGSPLSLECTVEGTSNPNLYWYRQAAGRGLQLLFYSVGIGQISSEVPQNLSASRPQDRQFILSSKKLLLSDSGFYLCAWSRQAGREKLFFGSGTQLSVL.

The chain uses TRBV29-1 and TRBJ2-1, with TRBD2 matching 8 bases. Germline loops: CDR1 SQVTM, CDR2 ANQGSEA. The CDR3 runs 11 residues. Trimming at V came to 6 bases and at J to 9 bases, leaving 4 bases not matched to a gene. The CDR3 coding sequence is TGCAGCGTCCGTGCGGGAGGTGAGCAGTTCTTC. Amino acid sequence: CSVRAGGEQFF.

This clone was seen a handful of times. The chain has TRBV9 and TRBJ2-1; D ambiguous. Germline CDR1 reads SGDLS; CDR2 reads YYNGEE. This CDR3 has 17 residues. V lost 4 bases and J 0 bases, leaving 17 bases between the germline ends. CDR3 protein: CASSTFVGGPSYNEQFF. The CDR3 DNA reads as TGTGCCAGCAGCACATTTGTGGGCGGCCCCTCCTACAATGAGCAGTTCTTC. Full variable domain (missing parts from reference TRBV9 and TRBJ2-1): DSGVTQTPKHLITATGQRVTLRCSPRSGDLSVYWYQQSLDQGLQFLIQYYNGEERAKGNILERFSAQQFPDLHSELNLSSLELGDSALYFCASSTFVGGPSYNEQFFGPGTRLTVL.

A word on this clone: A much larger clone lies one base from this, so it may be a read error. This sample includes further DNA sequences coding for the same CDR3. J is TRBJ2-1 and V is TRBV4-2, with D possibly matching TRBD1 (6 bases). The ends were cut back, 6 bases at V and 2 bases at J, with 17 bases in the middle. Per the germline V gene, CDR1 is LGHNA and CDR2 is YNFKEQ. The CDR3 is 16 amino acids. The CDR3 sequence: CASRKNLQGPYNEQFF. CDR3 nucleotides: TGTGCCAGCAGGAAGAACCTACAGGGCCCCTACAATGAGCAGTTCTTC.

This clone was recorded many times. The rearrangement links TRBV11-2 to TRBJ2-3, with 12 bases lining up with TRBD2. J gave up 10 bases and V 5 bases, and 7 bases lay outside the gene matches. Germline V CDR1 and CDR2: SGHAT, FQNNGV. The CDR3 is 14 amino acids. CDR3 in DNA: TGTGCCAGCAGCACTAGACTAGCGGGGGAGGCGCAGTATTTT. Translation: CASSTRLAGEAQYF.

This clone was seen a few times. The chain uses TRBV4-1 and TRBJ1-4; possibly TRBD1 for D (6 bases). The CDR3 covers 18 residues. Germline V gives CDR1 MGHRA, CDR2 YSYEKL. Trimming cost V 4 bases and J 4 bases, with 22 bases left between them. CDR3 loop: CASSPQPGAARFNEKLFF. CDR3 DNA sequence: TGCGCCAGCAGCCCCCAGCCAGGGGCGGCTAGGTTTAATGAAAAACTGTTTTTT.

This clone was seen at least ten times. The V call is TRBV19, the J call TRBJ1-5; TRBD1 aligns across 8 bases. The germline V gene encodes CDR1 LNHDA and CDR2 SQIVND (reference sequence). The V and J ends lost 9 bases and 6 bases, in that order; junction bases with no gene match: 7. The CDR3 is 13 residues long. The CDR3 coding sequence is TGTGCCAGCCACAGGGGGTTTGGTCAGCCCCAGCATTTT. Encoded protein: CASHRGFGQPQHF.

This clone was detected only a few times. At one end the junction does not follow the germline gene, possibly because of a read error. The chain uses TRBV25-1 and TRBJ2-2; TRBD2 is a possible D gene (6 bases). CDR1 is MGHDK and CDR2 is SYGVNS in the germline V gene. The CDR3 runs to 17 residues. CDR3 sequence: CTSSWGAEGSDTGELFF. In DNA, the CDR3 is TGTACCAGCAGTTGGGGAGCGGAGGGCAGCGACACCGGGGAGCTGTTTTTT.

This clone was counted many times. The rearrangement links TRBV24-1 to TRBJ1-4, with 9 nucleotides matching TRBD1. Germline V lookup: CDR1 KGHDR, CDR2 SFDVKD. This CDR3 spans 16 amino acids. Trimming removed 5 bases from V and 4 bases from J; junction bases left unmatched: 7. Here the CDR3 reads CATSGNPGQGNEKLFF. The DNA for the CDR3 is TGTGCCACCAGTGGTAACCCGGGACAGGGTAATGAAAAACTGTTTTTT.

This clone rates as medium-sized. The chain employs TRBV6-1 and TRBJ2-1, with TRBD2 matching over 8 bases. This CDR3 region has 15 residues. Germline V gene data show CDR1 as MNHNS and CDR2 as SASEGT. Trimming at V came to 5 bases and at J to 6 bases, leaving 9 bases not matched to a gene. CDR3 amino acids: CASSSAGDEVNEQFF. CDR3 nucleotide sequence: TGTGCCAGCAGTTCAGCGGGAGACGAGGTCAATGAGCAGTTCTTC.

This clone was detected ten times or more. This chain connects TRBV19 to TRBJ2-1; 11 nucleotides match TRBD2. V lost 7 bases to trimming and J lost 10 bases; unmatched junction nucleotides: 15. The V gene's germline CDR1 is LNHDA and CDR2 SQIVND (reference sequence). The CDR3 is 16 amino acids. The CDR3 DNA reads TGTGCCAGTACCCCGACATTAACTAGCGGGAGATTAGAGCAGTTCTTC. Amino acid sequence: CASTPTLTSGRLEQFF. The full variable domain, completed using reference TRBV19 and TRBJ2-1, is DGGITQSPKYLFRKEGQNVTLSCEQNLNHDAMYWYRQDPGQGLRLIYYSQIVNDFQKGDIAEGYSVSREKKESFPLTVTSAQKNPTAFYLCASTPTLTSGRLEQFFGPGTRLTVL.

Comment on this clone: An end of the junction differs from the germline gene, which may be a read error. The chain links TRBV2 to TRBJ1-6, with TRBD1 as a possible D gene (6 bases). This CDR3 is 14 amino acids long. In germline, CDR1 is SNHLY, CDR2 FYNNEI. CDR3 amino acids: CASNPDRNNSTLNF. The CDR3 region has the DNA TGTGCCAGCAATCCAGACAGGAATAATTCAACCCTCAACTTT.

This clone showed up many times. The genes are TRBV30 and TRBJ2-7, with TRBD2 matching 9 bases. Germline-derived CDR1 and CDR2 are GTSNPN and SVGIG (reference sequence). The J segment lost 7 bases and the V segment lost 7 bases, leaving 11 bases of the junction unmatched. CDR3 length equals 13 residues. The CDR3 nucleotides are TGTGCCTATCAGGTAGCGGGAGATTATGAGCAGTACTTC. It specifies CAYQVAGDYEQYF.

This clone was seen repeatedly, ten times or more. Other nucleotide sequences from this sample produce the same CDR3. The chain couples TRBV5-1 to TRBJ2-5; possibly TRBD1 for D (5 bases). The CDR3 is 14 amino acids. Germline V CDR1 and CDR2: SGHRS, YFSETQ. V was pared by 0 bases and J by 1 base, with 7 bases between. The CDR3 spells CASSLAGAQETQYF. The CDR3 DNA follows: TGCGCCAGCAGCTTGGCTGGGGCCCAAGAGACCCAGTACTTC.

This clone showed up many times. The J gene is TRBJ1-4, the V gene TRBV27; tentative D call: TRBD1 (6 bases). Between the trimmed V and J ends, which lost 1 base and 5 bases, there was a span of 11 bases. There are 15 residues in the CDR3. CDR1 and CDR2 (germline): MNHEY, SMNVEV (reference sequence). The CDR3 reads CASSLFEGGNEKLFF. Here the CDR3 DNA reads TGTGCCAGCAGTTTATTTGAGGGGGGGAATGAAAAACTGTTTTTT.

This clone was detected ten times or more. The CDR3 DNA follows: TGCAGTGCTCGGCAGGCCCTTTTAGCGGAGGGAAGGGTGAACACCGGGGAGCTGTTTTTT. Translation: CSARQALLAEGRVNTGELFF. The chain uses TRBV20-1 and TRBJ2-2; perhaps TRBD2 as D (6 bases). The CDR3 loop spans 20 amino acids. Germline V gene data show CDR1 as DFQATT and CDR2 as SNEGSKA (reference sequence). V lost 5 bases and J lost 1, with 29 bases in between.

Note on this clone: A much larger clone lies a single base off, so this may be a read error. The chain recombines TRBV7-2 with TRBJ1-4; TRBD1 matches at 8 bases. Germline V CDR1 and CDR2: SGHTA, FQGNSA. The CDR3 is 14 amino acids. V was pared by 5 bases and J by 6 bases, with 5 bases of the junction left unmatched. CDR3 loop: CASSGQGFYEKLFF. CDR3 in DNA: TGTGCCAGCAGCGGACAGGGTTTTTATGAAAAACTGTTTTTT.

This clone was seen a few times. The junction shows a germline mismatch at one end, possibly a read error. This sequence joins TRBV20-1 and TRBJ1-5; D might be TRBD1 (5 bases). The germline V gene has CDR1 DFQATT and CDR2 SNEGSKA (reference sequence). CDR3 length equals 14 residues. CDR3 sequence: CSASGGNKNHPQHF. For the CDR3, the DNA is TGCAGCGCTAGTGGGGGAAATAAGAATCATCCCCAGCATTTT.

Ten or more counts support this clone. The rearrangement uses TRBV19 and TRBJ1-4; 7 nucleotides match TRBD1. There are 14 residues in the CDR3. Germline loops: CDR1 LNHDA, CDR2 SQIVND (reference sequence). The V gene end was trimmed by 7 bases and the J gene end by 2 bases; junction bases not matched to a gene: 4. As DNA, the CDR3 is TGTGCCAGTAATGAGGACAGGACTAATGAAAAACTGTTTTTT. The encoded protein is CASNEDRTNEKLFF.

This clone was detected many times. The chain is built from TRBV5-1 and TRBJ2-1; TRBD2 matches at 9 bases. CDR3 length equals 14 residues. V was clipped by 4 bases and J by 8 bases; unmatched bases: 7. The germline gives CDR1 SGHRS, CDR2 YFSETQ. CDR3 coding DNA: TGCGCCAGCAGCCTGATAGCGGGAGTGGATGAGCAGTTCTTC. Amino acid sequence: CASSLIAGVDEQFF.

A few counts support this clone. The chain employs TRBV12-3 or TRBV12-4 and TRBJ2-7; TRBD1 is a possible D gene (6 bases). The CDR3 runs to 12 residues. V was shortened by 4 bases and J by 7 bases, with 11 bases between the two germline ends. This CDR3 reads CASSYRVFEQYF. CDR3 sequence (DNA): TGTGCCAGCAGTTACAGGGTATTTGAGCAGTACTTC.

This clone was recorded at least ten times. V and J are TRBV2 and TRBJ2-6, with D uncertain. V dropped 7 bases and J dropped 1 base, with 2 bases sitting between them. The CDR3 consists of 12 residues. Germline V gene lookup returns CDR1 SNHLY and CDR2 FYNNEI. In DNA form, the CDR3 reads TGTGCCAGCACGTCTGGGGCCAACGTCCTGACTTTC. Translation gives CASTSGANVLTF.